These T cell receptor beta chains were read from a single sample in a study of T cells in Graves' hyperthyroidism and ophthalmopathy. MiXCR, run by TCRdb on the multiplex PCR reads, gives a single entry per CDR3 protein. In the table there are 400,000 or so distinct CDR3 sequences, about 14% of which are singletons. The source material was blood. Receptors originate from a man aged 45 to 65 with Graves' ophthalmopathy. Both conserved end residues are part of each CDR3. Fields, in order: CDR3 protein, CDR3 DNA, D gene, J gene, clone size, V gene. A D gene is named only where the DNA matches it firmly. A row's size may be missing; if present it is once, few, many or a size class.

cdr3_aa: CASRRDAGETQYF; cdr3_nt: TGTGCCAGCAGGCGGGACGCCGGGGAGACCCAGTACTTC; d_call: NA; j_call: TRBJ2-5; clone_size: few; v_call: TRBV6-1
cdr3_aa: CASSLEGTGTYEQYF; cdr3_nt: TGTGCCAGCAGCTTAGAAGGGACAGGCACCTACGAGCAGTACTTC; d_call: TRBD1; j_call: TRBJ2-7; clone_size: many; v_call: TRBV11-3
cdr3_aa: CAGRGGQGPYEQYF; cdr3_nt: TGTGCCGGTAGGGGGGGACAGGGCCCCTACGAGCAGTACTTC; d_call: TRBD1; j_call: TRBJ2-7; clone_size: many; v_call: TRBV30
cdr3_aa: CASSLWETDGETQYF; cdr3_nt: TGTGCCAGCAGCTTGTGGGAAACCGATGGAGAGACCCAGTACTTC; d_call: NA; j_call: TRBJ2-5; clone_size: NA; v_call: TRBV7-9
cdr3_aa: CASSQGVTSGGYEQYF; cdr3_nt: TGTGCCAGTAGCCAGGGAGTGACTAGCGGGGGGTACGAGCAGTACTTC; d_call: TRBD2; j_call: TRBJ2-7; clone_size: NA; v_call: TRBV19
cdr3_aa: CASSIGARQALTYEQYF; cdr3_nt: TGTGCCAGTAGTATCGGGGCACGACAGGCACTCACCTACGAGCAGTACTTC; d_call: NA; j_call: TRBJ2-7; clone_size: many; v_call: TRBV19
cdr3_aa: CASSRDRGADTQYF; cdr3_nt: TGTGCCAGCTCACGGGACAGGGGGGCCGATACGCAGTATTTT; d_call: TRBD1; j_call: TRBJ2-3; clone_size: many; v_call: TRBV18
cdr3_aa: CASSLVINSYEQYF; cdr3_nt: TGTGCCAGCAGCTTAGTAATTAACTCCTACGAGCAGTACTTC; d_call: NA; j_call: TRBJ2-7; clone_size: many; v_call: TRBV11-2
cdr3_aa: CASTKGGFDSYEQYF; cdr3_nt: TGTGCCAGCACCAAAGGAGGGTTCGATTCTTACGAGCAGTACTTC; d_call: NA; j_call: TRBJ2-7; clone_size: NA; v_call: TRBV6-2/TRBV6-3
cdr3_aa: CASSLNGYTF; cdr3_nt: TGTGCCAGCAGCTTAAATGGCTACACCTTC; d_call: NA; j_call: TRBJ1-2; clone_size: few; v_call: TRBV5-8
cdr3_aa: CASRGSGSQYF; cdr3_nt: TGTGCCAGCAGAGGAAGCGGCTCCCAGTACTTC; d_call: NA; j_call: TRBJ2-5; clone_size: NA; v_call: TRBV6-1
cdr3_aa: CASSQRDRALGGYTF; cdr3_nt: TGTGCCAGCAGCCAGAGGGACAGGGCGCTGGGGGGCTACACCTTC; d_call: TRBD1; j_call: TRBJ1-2; clone_size: many; v_call: TRBV3-1
cdr3_aa: CATSDQLAGGVNEQFF; cdr3_nt: TGTGCCACCAGTGATCAACTAGCGGGAGGAGTCAATGAGCAGTTCTTC; d_call: TRBD2; j_call: TRBJ2-1; clone_size: many; v_call: TRBV24-1
cdr3_aa: CSARPPGRLGETQYF; cdr3_nt: TGCAGTGCTAGGCCCCCCGGTAGGCTGGGGGAGACCCAGTACTTC; d_call: NA; j_call: TRBJ2-5; clone_size: many; v_call: TRBV20-1
cdr3_aa: CASRGDTQYF; cdr3_nt: TGTGCCAGCAGGGGAGATACGCAGTATTTT; d_call: NA; j_call: TRBJ2-3; clone_size: many; v_call: TRBV2
cdr3_aa: CSATKTWTGQYF; cdr3_nt: TGCAGTGCTACGAAAACCTGGACCGGGCAGTACTTC; d_call: NA; j_call: TRBJ2-7; clone_size: NA; v_call: TRBV20-1
cdr3_aa: CASSQGQPPDTQYF; cdr3_nt: TGTGCCAGCAGCCAGGGCCAGCCCCCAGATACGCAGTATTTT; d_call: NA; j_call: TRBJ2-3; clone_size: NA; v_call: TRBV14
cdr3_aa: CGGASTDTQYF; cdr3_nt: TGCGGAGGGGCTAGCACAGATACGCAGTATTTT; d_call: NA; j_call: TRBJ2-3; clone_size: many; v_call: TRBV29-1
cdr3_aa: CASSPLTGQFRETQYF; cdr3_nt: TGTGCCAGCAGCCCACTGACAGGCCAATTTAGGGAGACCCAGTACTTC; d_call: NA; j_call: TRBJ2-5; clone_size: many; v_call: TRBV28
cdr3_aa: CSVQNAPGQGNYGYTF; cdr3_nt: TGCAGCGTCCAAAACGCCCCGGGACAGGGTAACTATGGCTACACCTTC; d_call: TRBD1; j_call: TRBJ1-2; clone_size: many; v_call: TRBV29-1
cdr3_aa: CASSQVGLAGVRDTQYF; cdr3_nt: TGTGCCAGCAGCCAAGTTGGACTAGCGGGAGTGAGGGATACGCAGTATTTT; d_call: TRBD2; j_call: TRBJ2-3; clone_size: many; v_call: TRBV3-1
cdr3_aa: CSARDTTSGRTGELFF; cdr3_nt: TGCAGTGCTAGAGATACCACTAGCGGGAGGACCGGGGAGCTGTTTTTT; d_call: TRBD2; j_call: TRBJ2-2; clone_size: many; v_call: TRBV20-1
cdr3_aa: CASSGLGRDAGELFF; cdr3_nt: TGTGCCAGCAGTGGCCTTGGTCGGGACGCCGGGGAGCTGTTTTTT; d_call: NA; j_call: TRBJ2-2; clone_size: NA; v_call: TRBV25-1
cdr3_aa: CASSGQGSETQYF; cdr3_nt: TGTGCCAGCAGCGGACAGGGCTCAGAGACCCAGTACTTC; d_call: TRBD1; j_call: TRBJ2-5; clone_size: many; v_call: TRBV6-1
cdr3_aa: CSAHGSVQVDTQYF; cdr3_nt: TGCAGTGCCCATGGGAGCGTTCAGGTAGATACGCAGTATTTT; d_call: NA; j_call: TRBJ2-3; clone_size: few; v_call: TRBV20-1
cdr3_aa: CSVEDRAGDPPETQYF; cdr3_nt: TGCAGCGTTGAAGATCGTGCGGGGGACCCCCCCGAGACCCAGTACTTC; d_call: TRBD2; j_call: TRBJ2-5; clone_size: few; v_call: TRBV29-1
cdr3_aa: CSAQGLAGNSYEQYF; cdr3_nt: TGCAGTGCTCAAGGACTAGCGGGTAACTCCTACGAGCAGTACTTC; d_call: TRBD2; j_call: TRBJ2-7; clone_size: few; v_call: TRBV20-1
cdr3_aa: CAWSSLAGNTGELFF; cdr3_nt: TGTGCCTGGAGTTCCCTAGCGGGAAACACCGGGGAGCTGTTTTTT; d_call: TRBD2; j_call: TRBJ2-2; clone_size: NA; v_call: TRBV30
cdr3_aa: CASSPRGGAGGSSYNEQFF; cdr3_nt: TGTGCCAGCAGCCCCCGAGGGGGAGCGGGAGGGAGCTCCTACAATGAGCAGTTCTTC; d_call: TRBD2; j_call: TRBJ2-1; clone_size: NA; v_call: TRBV13
cdr3_aa: CASIGLAGGRQETQYF; cdr3_nt: TGTGCCAGCATTGGACTAGCGGGAGGGAGGCAAGAGACCCAGTACTTC; d_call: TRBD2; j_call: TRBJ2-5; clone_size: many; v_call: TRBV6-2/TRBV6-3
cdr3_aa: CAGGTGFYEQYF; cdr3_nt: TGTGCGGGGGGGACAGGCTTCTACGAGCAGTACTTC; d_call: NA; j_call: TRBJ2-7; clone_size: NA; v_call: TRBV2
cdr3_aa: CASSGQGSAEAFF; cdr3_nt: TGTGCCAGCAGTGGACAGGGATCTGCTGAAGCTTTCTTT; d_call: TRBD1; j_call: TRBJ1-1; clone_size: few; v_call: TRBV6-1
cdr3_aa: CASSPREGLSETQYF; cdr3_nt: TGTGCCAGCAGCCCGAGGGAGGGCCTCTCAGAGACCCAGTACTTC; d_call: TRBD2; j_call: TRBJ2-5; clone_size: many; v_call: TRBV7-8
cdr3_aa: CASSEGRYF; cdr3_nt: TGTGCCAGCAGTGAAGGCCGTTACTTC; d_call: NA; j_call: TRBJ2-5; clone_size: NA; v_call: TRBV6-1
cdr3_aa: CASSGDLTTQYF; cdr3_nt: TGTGCCAGCAGCGGGGACTTGACGACCCAGTACTTC; d_call: NA; j_call: TRBJ2-5; clone_size: NA; v_call: TRBV6-1
cdr3_aa: CASSYDGGLFGNTIYF; cdr3_nt: TGTGCCAGCAGTTACGATGGGGGGCTTTTTGGAAACACCATATATTTT; d_call: NA; j_call: TRBJ1-3; clone_size: few; v_call: TRBV6-5
cdr3_aa: CASSLGGAVSYNEQFF; cdr3_nt: TGCGCCAGCAGCTTGGGAGGGGCGGTATCTTACAATGAGCAGTTCTTC; d_call: NA; j_call: TRBJ2-1; clone_size: NA; v_call: TRBV5-1
cdr3_aa: CASGLPPGQGRGAGELFF; cdr3_nt: TGTGCTAGTGGTCTCCCCCCCGGACAGGGGAGGGGAGCCGGGGAGCTGTTTTTT; d_call: TRBD1; j_call: TRBJ2-2; clone_size: many; v_call: TRBV12-5
cdr3_aa: CASSQRTGGGTGELFF; cdr3_nt: TGCGCCAGCAGCCAACGGACAGGGGGCGGGACCGGGGAGCTGTTTTTT; d_call: TRBD1; j_call: TRBJ2-2; clone_size: many; v_call: TRBV5-1
cdr3_aa: CASRQGLGQETQYF; cdr3_nt: TGTGCCAGCAGACAGGGGTTGGGACAAGAGACCCAGTACTTC; d_call: TRBD1; j_call: TRBJ2-5; clone_size: NA; v_call: TRBV28
cdr3_aa: CASSLPLKGREQFF; cdr3_nt: TGTGCCAGTAGCCTTCCGCTCAAAGGTAGGGAGCAGTTCTTC; d_call: NA; j_call: TRBJ2-1; clone_size: few; v_call: TRBV19
cdr3_aa: CASTIPDRTNEQFF; cdr3_nt: TGTGCCAGCACCATCCCAGACAGGACCAATGAGCAGTTCTTC; d_call: NA; j_call: TRBJ2-1; clone_size: few; v_call: TRBV5-4
cdr3_aa: CASLGQNTEAFF; cdr3_nt: TGTGCCAGCTTGGGGCAGAACACTGAAGCTTTCTTT; d_call: NA; j_call: TRBJ1-1; clone_size: NA; v_call: TRBV25-1
cdr3_aa: CSAQNKDRVVNQPQHF; cdr3_nt: TGCAGTGCCCAAAATAAGGACAGGGTAGTTAATCAGCCCCAGCATTTT; d_call: TRBD1; j_call: TRBJ1-5; clone_size: many; v_call: TRBV20-1
cdr3_aa: CASSWGRVGNEQLF; cdr3_nt: TGCGCCAGCAGCTGGGGGAGGGTGGGGAATGAGCAGCTCTTC; d_call: TRBD2; j_call: TRBJ2-1; clone_size: NA; v_call: TRBV5-1
cdr3_aa: CASRAGVNTEAFF; cdr3_nt: TGTGCCAGCAGAGCCGGTGTGAACACTGAAGCTTTCTTT; d_call: NA; j_call: TRBJ1-1; clone_size: NA; v_call: TRBV6-2/TRBV6-3
cdr3_aa: CASSLWGRQNTEAFF; cdr3_nt: TGTGCCAGCAGTTTATGGGGACGGCAGAACACTGAAGCTTTCTTT; d_call: NA; j_call: TRBJ1-1; clone_size: many; v_call: TRBV6-2/TRBV6-3
cdr3_aa: CASTTTSPYNEQFF; cdr3_nt: TGTGCCAGCACCACAACTAGCCCCTACAATGAGCAGTTCTTC; d_call: NA; j_call: TRBJ2-1; clone_size: many; v_call: TRBV12-3/TRBV12-4
cdr3_aa: CAWSVLAGGSGARDTQYF; cdr3_nt: TGTGCCTGGAGTGTACTGGCGGGAGGTTCAGGGGCACGGGATACGCAGTATTTT; d_call: TRBD2; j_call: TRBJ2-3; clone_size: few; v_call: TRBV30
cdr3_aa: CATSRDSPSSEQFF; cdr3_nt: TGTGCCACCAGCAGAGACAGCCCCTCTTCTGAGCAGTTCTTC; d_call: NA; j_call: TRBJ2-1; clone_size: few; v_call: TRBV15
cdr3_aa: CSARDYSGQTTDTQYF; cdr3_nt: TGCAGTGCTAGAGATTATAGCGGACAAACCACAGATACGCAGTATTTT; d_call: NA; j_call: TRBJ2-3; clone_size: many; v_call: TRBV20-1
cdr3_aa: CASSDQTRGTYEQYF; cdr3_nt: TGTGCCAGCAGTGATCAGACCAGGGGAACCTACGAGCAGTACTTC; d_call: NA; j_call: TRBJ2-7; clone_size: many; v_call: TRBV27